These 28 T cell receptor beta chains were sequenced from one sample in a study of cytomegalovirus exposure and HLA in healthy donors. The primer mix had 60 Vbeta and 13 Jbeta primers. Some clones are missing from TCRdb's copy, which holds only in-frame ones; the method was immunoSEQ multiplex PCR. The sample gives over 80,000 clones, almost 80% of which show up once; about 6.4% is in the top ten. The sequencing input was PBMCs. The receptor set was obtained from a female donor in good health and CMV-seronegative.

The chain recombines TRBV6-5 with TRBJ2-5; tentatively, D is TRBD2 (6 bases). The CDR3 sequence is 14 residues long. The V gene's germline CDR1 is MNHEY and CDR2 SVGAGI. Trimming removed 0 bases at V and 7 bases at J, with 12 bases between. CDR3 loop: CASSYSGGDGTQYF. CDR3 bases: TGTGCCAGCAGTTACTCGGGCGGGGACGGGACCCAGTACTTC.

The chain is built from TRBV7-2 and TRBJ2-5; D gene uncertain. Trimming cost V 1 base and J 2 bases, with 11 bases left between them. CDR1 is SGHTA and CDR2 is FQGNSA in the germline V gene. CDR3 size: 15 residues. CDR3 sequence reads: CASSLVPAVQETQYF. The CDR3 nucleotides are TGTGCCAGCAGCTTAGTCCCTGCAGTACAAGAGACCCAGTACTTC.

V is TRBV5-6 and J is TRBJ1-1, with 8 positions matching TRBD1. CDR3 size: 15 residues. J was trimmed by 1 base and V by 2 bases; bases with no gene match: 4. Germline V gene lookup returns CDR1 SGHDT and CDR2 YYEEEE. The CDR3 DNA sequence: TGTGCCAGCAGCTTTGGACAGGGCGCGAACACTGAAGCTTTCTTT. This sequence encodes CASSFGQGANTEAFF. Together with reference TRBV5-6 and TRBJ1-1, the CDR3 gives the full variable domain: DAGVTQSPTHLIKTRGQQVTLRCSPKSGHDTVSWYQQALGQGPQFIFQYYEEEERQRGNFPDRFSGHQFPNYSSELNVNALLLGDSALYLCASSFGQGANTEAFFGQGTRLTVV.

CDR3 amino acids: CASSQGLAGGQVGENEQFF. For the CDR3, the DNA is TGTGCCAGCAGCCAAGGACTAGCGGGGGGGCAAGTGGGTGAGAATGAGCAGTTCTTC. The V and J genes are TRBV4-2 and TRBJ2-1; 14 bases agree with TRBD2. Germline V gene data show CDR1 as LGHNA and CDR2 as YNFKEQ. The junction had 12 bases not matched to a gene; V was cut back by 1 base and J by 7 bases. This CDR3 is 19 amino acids long.

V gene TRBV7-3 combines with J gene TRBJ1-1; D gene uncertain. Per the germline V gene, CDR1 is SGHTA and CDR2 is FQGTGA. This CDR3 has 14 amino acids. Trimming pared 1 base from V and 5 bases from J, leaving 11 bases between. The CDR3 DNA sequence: TGTGCCAGCAGCTTAAATGGTGGGAGTACTGAAGCTTTCTTT. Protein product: CASSLNGGSTEAFF.

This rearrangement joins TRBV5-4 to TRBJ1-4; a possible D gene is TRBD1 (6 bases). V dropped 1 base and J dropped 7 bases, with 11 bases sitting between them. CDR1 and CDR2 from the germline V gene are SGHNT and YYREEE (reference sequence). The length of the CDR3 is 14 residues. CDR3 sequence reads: CASSLKGVGEKLFF. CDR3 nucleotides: TGTGCCAGCAGCTTGAAGGGGGTCGGTGAAAAACTGTTTTTT. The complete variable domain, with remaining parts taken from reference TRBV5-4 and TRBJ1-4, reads ETGVTQSPTHLIKTRGQQVTLRCSSQSGHNTVSWYQQALGQGPQFIFQYYREEENGRGNFPPRFSGLQFPNYSSELNVNALELDDSALYLCASSLKGVGEKLFFGSGTQLSVL.

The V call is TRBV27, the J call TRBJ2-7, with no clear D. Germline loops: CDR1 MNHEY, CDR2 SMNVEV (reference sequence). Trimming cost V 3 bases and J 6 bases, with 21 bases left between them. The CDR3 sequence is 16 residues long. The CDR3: CASSFAPAALNFEQYF. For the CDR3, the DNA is TGTGCCAGCAGTTTTGCTCCGGCGGCCCTAAACTTCGAGCAGTACTTC.

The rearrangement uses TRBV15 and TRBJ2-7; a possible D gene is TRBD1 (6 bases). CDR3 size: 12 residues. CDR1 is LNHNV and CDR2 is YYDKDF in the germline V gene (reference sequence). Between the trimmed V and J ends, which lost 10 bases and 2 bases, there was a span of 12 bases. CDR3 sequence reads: CAKNRATYEQYF. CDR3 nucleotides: TGTGCCAAGAACAGGGCCACCTACGAGCAGTACTTC.

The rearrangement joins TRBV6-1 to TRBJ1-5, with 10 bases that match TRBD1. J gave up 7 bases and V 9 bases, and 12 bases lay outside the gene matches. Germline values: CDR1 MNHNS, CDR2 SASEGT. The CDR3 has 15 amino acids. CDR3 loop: CASGPGQGTWQPQHF. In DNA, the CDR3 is TGTGCCAGTGGACCGGGACAGGGGACGTGGCAGCCCCAGCATTTT.

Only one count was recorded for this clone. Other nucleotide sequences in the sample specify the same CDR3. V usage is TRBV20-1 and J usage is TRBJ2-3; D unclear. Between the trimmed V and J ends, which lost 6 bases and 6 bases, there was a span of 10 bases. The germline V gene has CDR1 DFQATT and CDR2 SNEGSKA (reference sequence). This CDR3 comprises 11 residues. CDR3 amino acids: CSAPLGDTQYF. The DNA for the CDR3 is TGCAGTGCCCCCCTCGGGGATACGCAGTATTTT.

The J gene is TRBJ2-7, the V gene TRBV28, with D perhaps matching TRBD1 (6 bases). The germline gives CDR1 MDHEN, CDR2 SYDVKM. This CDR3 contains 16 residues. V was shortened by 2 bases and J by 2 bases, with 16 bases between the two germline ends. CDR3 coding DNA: TGTGCCAGCAGTTTAATACAGGGAACGGGGACCTACGAGCAGTACTTC. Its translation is CASSLIQGTGTYEQYF.

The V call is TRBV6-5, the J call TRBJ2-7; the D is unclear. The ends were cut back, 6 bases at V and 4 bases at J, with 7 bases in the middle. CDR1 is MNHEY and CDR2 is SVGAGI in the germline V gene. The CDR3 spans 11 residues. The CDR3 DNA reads TGTGCCAGCAGGGTCGGGTACGAGCAGTACTTC. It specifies CASRVGYEQYF.

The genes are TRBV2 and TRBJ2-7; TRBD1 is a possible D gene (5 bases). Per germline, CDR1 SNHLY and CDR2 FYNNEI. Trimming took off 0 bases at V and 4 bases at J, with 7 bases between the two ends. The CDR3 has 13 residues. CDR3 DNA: TGTGCCAGCAGTGAAGCTAGACAGTACGAGCAGTACTTC. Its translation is CASSEARQYEQYF.

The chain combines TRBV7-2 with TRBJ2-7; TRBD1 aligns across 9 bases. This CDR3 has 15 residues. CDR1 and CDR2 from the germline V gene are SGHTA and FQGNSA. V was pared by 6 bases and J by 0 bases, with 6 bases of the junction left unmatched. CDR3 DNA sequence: TGTGCCAGCAGATCGGACAGGGGCCCCTCCTACGAGCAGTACTTC. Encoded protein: CASRSDRGPSYEQYF.

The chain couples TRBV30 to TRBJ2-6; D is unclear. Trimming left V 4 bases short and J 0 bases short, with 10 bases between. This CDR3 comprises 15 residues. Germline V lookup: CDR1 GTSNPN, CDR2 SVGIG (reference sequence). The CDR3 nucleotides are TGTGCCTGGAAAGCACCGAGCTCTGGGGCCAACGTCCTGACTTTC. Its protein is CAWKAPSSGANVLTF.

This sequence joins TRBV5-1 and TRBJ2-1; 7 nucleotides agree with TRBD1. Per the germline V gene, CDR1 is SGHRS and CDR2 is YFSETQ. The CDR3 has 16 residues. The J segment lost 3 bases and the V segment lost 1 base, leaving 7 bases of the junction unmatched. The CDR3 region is CASSLRWDSNYNEQFF. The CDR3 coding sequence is TGCGCCAGCAGCTTGCGGTGGGACAGCAACTACAATGAGCAGTTCTTC.

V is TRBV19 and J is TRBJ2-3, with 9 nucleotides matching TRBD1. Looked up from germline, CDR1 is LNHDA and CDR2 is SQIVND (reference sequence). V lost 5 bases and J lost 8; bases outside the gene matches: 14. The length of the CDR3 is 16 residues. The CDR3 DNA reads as TGTGCCAGTAGTCCAGCGACAGGGGGAGAATCAGTTACGCAGTATTTT. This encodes CASSPATGGESVTQYF.

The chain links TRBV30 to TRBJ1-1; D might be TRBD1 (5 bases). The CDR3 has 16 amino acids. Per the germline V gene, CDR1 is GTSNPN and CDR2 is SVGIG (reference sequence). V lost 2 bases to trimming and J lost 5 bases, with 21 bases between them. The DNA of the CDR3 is TGTGCCTGGAGTTCAACGCAGGGCAGGGAAAGGACTGAAGCTTTCTTT. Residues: CAWSSTQGRERTEAFF.

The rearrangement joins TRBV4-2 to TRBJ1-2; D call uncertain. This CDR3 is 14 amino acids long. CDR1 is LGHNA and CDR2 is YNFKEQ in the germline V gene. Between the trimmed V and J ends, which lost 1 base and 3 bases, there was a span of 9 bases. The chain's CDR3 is CASSQAAADYGYTF. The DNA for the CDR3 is TGTGCCAGCAGCCAAGCAGCGGCGGACTATGGCTACACCTTC.

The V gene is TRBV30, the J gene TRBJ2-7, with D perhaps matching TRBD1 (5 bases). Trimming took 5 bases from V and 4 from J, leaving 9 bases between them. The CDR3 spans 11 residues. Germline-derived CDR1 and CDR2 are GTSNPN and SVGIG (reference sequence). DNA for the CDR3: TGTGCCTGGGGGGCCCGATACGAGCAGTACTTC. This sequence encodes CAWGARYEQYF.

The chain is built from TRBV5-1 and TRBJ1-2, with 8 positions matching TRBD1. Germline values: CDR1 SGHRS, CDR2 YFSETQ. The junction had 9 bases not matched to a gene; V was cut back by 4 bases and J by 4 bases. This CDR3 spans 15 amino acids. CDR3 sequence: CASSVQGAGSYGYTF. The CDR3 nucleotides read TGCGCCAGCAGCGTGCAGGGGGCTGGTTCCTATGGCTACACCTTC.

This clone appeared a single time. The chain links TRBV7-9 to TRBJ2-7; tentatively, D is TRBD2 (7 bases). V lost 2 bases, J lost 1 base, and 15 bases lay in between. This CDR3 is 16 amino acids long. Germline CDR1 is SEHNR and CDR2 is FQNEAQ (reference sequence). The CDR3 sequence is CASSLREGDPSYEQYF. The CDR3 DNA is TGTGCCAGCAGCTTAAGGGAGGGGGACCCTTCCTACGAGCAGTACTTC.

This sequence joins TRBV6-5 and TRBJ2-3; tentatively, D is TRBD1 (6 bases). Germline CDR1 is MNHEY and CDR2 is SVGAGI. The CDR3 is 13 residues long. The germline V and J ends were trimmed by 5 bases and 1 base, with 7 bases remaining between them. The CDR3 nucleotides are TGTGCCAGCAGTCACAGGGGCACAGATACGCAGTATTTT. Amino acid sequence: CASSHRGTDTQYF.

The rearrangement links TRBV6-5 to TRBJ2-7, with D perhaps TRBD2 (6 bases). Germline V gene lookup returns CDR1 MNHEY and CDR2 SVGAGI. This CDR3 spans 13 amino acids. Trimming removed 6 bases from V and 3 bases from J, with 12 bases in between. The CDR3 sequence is CASSRRGYYEQYF. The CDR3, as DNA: TGTGCCAGCAGCCGACGGGGGTACTACGAGCAGTACTTC.

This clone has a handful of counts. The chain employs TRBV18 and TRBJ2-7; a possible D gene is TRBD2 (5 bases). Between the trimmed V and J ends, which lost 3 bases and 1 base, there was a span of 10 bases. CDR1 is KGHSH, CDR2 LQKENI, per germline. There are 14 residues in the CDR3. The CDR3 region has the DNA TGTGCCAGCTCACCGTCGGGGTCTTCCTACGAGCAGTACTTC. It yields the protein CASSPSGSSYEQYF.

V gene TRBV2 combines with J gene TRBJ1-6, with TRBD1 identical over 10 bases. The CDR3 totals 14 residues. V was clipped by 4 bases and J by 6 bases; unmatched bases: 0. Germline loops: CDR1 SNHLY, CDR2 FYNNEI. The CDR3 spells CASSGTGGNSPLHF. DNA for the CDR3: TGTGCCAGCAGTGGGACAGGGGGTAATTCACCCCTCCACTTT.

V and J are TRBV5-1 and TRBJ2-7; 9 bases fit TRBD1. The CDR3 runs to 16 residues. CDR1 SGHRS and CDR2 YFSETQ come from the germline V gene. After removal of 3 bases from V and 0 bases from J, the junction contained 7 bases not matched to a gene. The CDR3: CASSSGQGTYSYEQYF. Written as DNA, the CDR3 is TGCGCCAGCAGCTCCGGACAGGGGACCTACTCCTACGAGCAGTACTTC.

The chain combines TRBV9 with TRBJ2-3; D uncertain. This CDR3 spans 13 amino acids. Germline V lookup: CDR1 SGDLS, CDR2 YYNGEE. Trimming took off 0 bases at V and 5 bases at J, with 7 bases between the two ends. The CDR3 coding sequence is TGTGCCAGCAGCGTAGGATGGAGAGATACGCAGTATTTT. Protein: CASSVGWRDTQYF.